This record looks at one TCR beta chain sequence and its context. The V end lost 1 base, the J end lost 5 bases, and 4 bases lay between the germline ends. CDR1 and CDR2 from the germline V gene are SGHNT and YYREEE (reference sequence). The CDR3 covers 12 residues. This record belongs to a study of technical replicates of blood from a few donors. Repertoires were generated with immunoSEQ multiplex PCR, while TCRdb's copy carries only in-frame clones and drops some. The sample lists 91,000 or so clones; around 96% were seen once. The sample consisted of T cells isolated from PBMCs. The receptor's source is a human donor in good health. The V and J genes are TRBV5-4 and TRBJ2-1; D unresolved. The CDR3 DNA is TGTGCCAGCAGCTTGACAGACAATGAGCAGTTCTTC. Translated: CASSLTDNEQFF.